Below are 3 T cell receptor beta chains sequenced from a single sample in a study of T cell responses to AZD1222 COVID-19 vaccine. This table comes from immunoSEQ multiplex PCR, and its TCRdb copy is limited to in-frame clones, with some not included. Seen here are around 150,000 clones, over 75% observed once, and the top ten hold 3.2%. The sample consisted of peripheral blood, taken 28 days after the second AZD1222 dose. These receptors originate from an adult who received the AZD1222 COVID-19 vaccine.

The chain uses TRBV4-1 and TRBJ1-2, with D perhaps matching TRBD1 (5 bases). Trimming removed 2 bases at V and 1 base at J, with 11 bases between. The CDR3 has 15 residues. Germline V CDR1 and CDR2: MGHRA, YSYEKL. CDR3 loop: CASSQPGTNNYGYTF. The CDR3, as DNA: TGCGCCAGCAGCCAACCCGGGACGAATAACTATGGCTACACCTTC.

This chain joins TRBV19 and TRBJ1-2, with D perhaps TRBD1 (6 bases). Germline assignment: CDR1 LNHDA and CDR2 SQIVND (reference sequence). V shed 3 bases and J shed 4 bases, with 15 bases lying between them. The CDR3 is 15 residues long. CDR3 nucleotides: TGTGCCAGTAGTATTGAGACAGGTGCTGGCTATGGCTACACCTTC. Protein sequence: CASSIETGAGYGYTF.

The chain joins TRBV7-9 to TRBJ2-7; D might be TRBD2 (6 bases). Looked up from germline, CDR1 is SEHNR and CDR2 is FQNEAQ (reference sequence). V was cut by 3 bases and J by 10 bases, with 10 bases left in between. The CDR3 contains 11 residues. The CDR3 loop reads CASSFSGVQYF. The CDR3 nucleotides read TGTGCCAGCAGCTTCTCGGGGGTCCAGTACTTC. Looking up the rest from reference TRBV7-9 and TRBJ2-7 gives the full variable domain: DTGVSQNPRHKITKRGQNVTFRCDPISEHNRLYWYRQTLGQGPEFLTYFQNEAQLEKSRLLSDRFSAERPKGSFSTLEIQRTEQGDSAMYLCASSFSGVQYFGPGTRLTVT.